The TCR beta chain described here comes from a study of beta chain features in type 1 diabetes. At the level of the study: The number of sorted cells examined across all samples was some 99,000,000. General study points: Individuals with type 1 diabetes displayed fewer insertions and more deletions at VDJ junctions. Patients with Type 1 diabetes showed moderately but significantly shorter TCRB CDR3s in all four CD4+ subsets.

The sequenced template was cDNA made from the entire isolated RNA. Here immunoSEQ multiplex PCR was the method, and the copy in TCRdb shows in-frame clones only, minus some. The table lists about 53,000 clones, around 56% of them singletons, with roughly 2.6% in the top ten. Regarding this clone: Antigen: not known.

Sorting of CD4+ naive, central memory, regulatory and stem cell-like memory cells was performed via CD45RO/CCR7/CD25/CD127/CD95/CD27. The receptor's source is a woman between 40 and 55 years old with type 1 diabetes. The sequencing sample was made of Tregs from blood.

The CDR3 here is CASSATGGVIYEQYF. The CDR3 DNA reads TGTGCCAGTTCCGCAACAGGGGGAGTTATTTACGAGCAGTACTTC. The V and J genes are TRBV25-1 and TRBJ2-7; TRBD1 aligns across 8 bases. The CDR3 is 15 residues long. Germline V gives CDR1 MGHDK, CDR2 SYGVNS. V lost 9 bases and J lost 4; bases outside the gene matches: 14.